One TCR beta chain is described in this entry. The entry originates in a study of technical replicates of blood from a handful of donors. Germline CDR1 and CDR2: SGHRS and YFSETQ. The V gene lost 4 bases and the J gene lost 10 bases, with 18 bases spanning the gap. The CDR3 totals 15 residues. Profiling relied on immunoSEQ multiplex PCR, and the TCRdb table lists in-frame clones only, not all of them. The table shows 50,000 to 65,000 clones, with nearly 95% occurring only once. Sequenced material: PBMCs. The chain carries TRBV5-1 and TRBJ1-6; D is perhaps TRBD1 (6 bases). This receptor was obtained from a human donor in good health. Some clones in this sample may be carry-over from other donors' samples. Here the CDR3 reads CASSLTGGAKSPLHF. As DNA, the CDR3 is TGCGCCAGCAGCCTCACGGGGGGCGCGAAATCACCCCTCCACTTT.